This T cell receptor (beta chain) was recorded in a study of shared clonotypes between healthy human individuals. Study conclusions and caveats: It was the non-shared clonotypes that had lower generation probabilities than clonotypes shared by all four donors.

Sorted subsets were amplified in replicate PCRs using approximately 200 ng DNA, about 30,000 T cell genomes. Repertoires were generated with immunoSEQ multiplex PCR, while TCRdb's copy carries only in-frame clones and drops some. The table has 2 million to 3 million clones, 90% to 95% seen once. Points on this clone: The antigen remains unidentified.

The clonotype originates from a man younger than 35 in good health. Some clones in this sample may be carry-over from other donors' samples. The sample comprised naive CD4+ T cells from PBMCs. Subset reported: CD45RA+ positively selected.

Written as DNA, the CDR3 is TGTGCCAGCACCATAGGACATGCCCGCATGAACACTGAAGCTTTCTTT. This translates into CASTIGHARMNTEAFF. The chain joins TRBV28 to TRBJ1-1, with a possible D match to TRBD1 (5 bases). Germline loops: CDR1 MDHEN, CDR2 SYDVKM. Trimming stripped 7 bases from V and 0 bases from J, with 18 bases between. This CDR3 has 16 amino acids.